The rows below give T cell receptor beta chains drawn from one sample of a study of identical twins. TCRdb reprocessed the 5' RACE reads via MiXCR and lists one record per CDR3 protein. The sample consists of under 800,000 distinct CDR3 sequences, 21% of them appearing once. These sequences were also reported in another study, on T cells expressing NK-cell markers.

Sample: PBMCs. All receptors derive from a woman aged 18-29 years in good health. Both conserved end residues are part of each CDR3. D genes are given only for firm matches.

v_gene	j_gene	d_gene	CDR3aa
TRBV5-1	TRBJ2-7	NA	CASSLEGRQYF
TRBV29-1	TRBJ2-2	NA	CSVSETLTGELFF
TRBV24-1	TRBJ2-1	TRBD1	CATSDLPQGAYNEQFF
TRBV29-1	TRBJ2-7	NA	CSVEATLTGGAEQYF
TRBV6-2/TRBV6-3	TRBJ2-1	NA	CASSYRKSQQFF
TRBV3-1	TRBJ2-7	NA	CASQGRLAYEQYF
TRBV29-1	TRBJ2-1	NA	CSVEPRGFF
TRBV6-5	TRBJ2-5	TRBD2	CASSSLGLAGEGTQYF
TRBV29-1	TRBJ2-1	NA	CSVEDTGSSYNEQFF
TRBV7-2	TRBJ1-4	NA	CASSLGSANEKLFF
TRBV12-3/TRBV12-4	TRBJ2-1	NA	CASSLALLEQFF
TRBV5-1	TRBJ1-4	NA	CASSLEPGTEEKLFF
TRBV29-1	TRBJ2-1	NA	CSVEKEGLPFF
TRBV5-1	TRBJ2-5	NA	CASSLEGTQYF
TRBV29-1	TRBJ2-2	NA	CSVEAATGELFF
TRBV10-3	TRBJ1-4	NA	CAIQQPDSLGSTNEKLFF
TRBV5-5	TRBJ2-7	TRBD1	CASRDRGQSEQYF
TRBV5-1	TRBJ2-2	TRBD1	CASSGTGITGELFF
TRBV7-2	TRBJ2-1	TRBD2	CASSIGTTRGYNEQFF
TRBV12-3/TRBV12-4	TRBJ1-5	NA	CASSAQSQPQHF
TRBV5-5	TRBJ2-5	TRBD2	CASSLVGREQETQYF
TRBV20-1	TRBJ2-3	NA	CSAPPPGTDTQYF
TRBV10-3	TRBJ2-7	NA	CAISESTLEQYF
TRBV29-1	TRBJ2-1	NA	CSVESPNTNEQFF
TRBV7-9	TRBJ2-6	NA	CASSLWHSGANVLTF
TRBV7-6	TRBJ2-1	NA	CASSLFAVGGEQFF
TRBV12-3/TRBV12-4	TRBJ1-1	TRBD1	CASTWTGRAFF
TRBV3-1	TRBJ1-2	TRBD1	CASSPRTGINYGYTF
TRBV15	TRBJ1-2	TRBD1	CATSNTGQTNYGYTF
TRBV6-4	TRBJ1-2	NA	CASSPGPNPLGYTF
TRBV11-2	TRBJ2-5	NA	CASSPERDQETQYF
TRBV12-3/TRBV12-4	TRBJ1-2	NA	CASSFEGSNGYTF
TRBV6-2/TRBV6-3	TRBJ2-3	TRBD2	CASSYSVSGEGTDTQYF
TRBV2	TRBJ1-1	TRBD1	CARTGRGNTEAFF
TRBV12-3/TRBV12-4	TRBJ2-7	TRBD2	CASRGSGRSWGEQYF
TRBV12-3/TRBV12-4	TRBJ2-4	NA	CASSSPLEGVAKNIQYF
TRBV12-3/TRBV12-4	TRBJ1-6	NA	CASSLLAGPLHF
TRBV6-2/TRBV6-3	TRBJ2-5	TRBD2	CASGPGGYQETQYF
TRBV20-1	TRBJ1-1	TRBD1	CSARDPTGALNTEAFF
TRBV10-3	TRBJ2-3	TRBD2	CAISSPGLADTQYF
TRBV2	TRBJ2-5	NA	CASSGLWETQYF
TRBV7-2	TRBJ2-7	NA	CASSGKWHEQYF
TRBV29-1	TRBJ1-1	NA	CSVEVPNTEAFF
TRBV29-1	TRBJ2-1	NA	CSVDPGLNEQFF
TRBV7-3	TRBJ2-1	NA	CASSSSGGKNEQFF
TRBV5-1	TRBJ2-7	NA	CASSQAANPYEQYF
TRBV5-1	TRBJ2-1	NA	CASRAAAAARNEQFF
TRBV5-1	TRBJ2-7	NA	CASSLDIMTGQYF
TRBV11-3	TRBJ2-1	NA	CASSSRVDEQFF
TRBV7-2	TRBJ2-5	NA	CASSFPGSTQYF
TRBV10-2	TRBJ2-1	TRBD2	CASRASGPYNEQFF
TRBV20-1	TRBJ2-1	TRBD1	CSARDRAIVNEQFF
TRBV18	TRBJ1-4	NA	CASSPGQAGQEGLFF
TRBV20-1	TRBJ2-1	NA	CSAVRQVLGQFF
TRBV3-1	TRBJ1-2	NA	CASSHPTGSYGYTF